Shown below are 5 T cell receptor beta chains from a single sample sequenced in a study of blood T cell repertoires in COVID-19. The assay was immunoSEQ multiplex PCR, and TCRdb's table has in-frame clones only and misses some. Of about 190,000 clones listed, approximately 86% are singletons. Sequenced material: peripheral blood. Receptors originate from a man older than 75 with COVID-19, enrolled during active disease.

The rearrangement links TRBV18 to TRBJ2-3; a weak D match, TRBD1 (6 bases). Germline values: CDR1 KGHSH, CDR2 LQKENI. V was trimmed by 3 bases and J by 6 bases, leaving 16 bases between them. The CDR3 consists of 15 residues. The CDR3 is CASSPGQGRVDTQYF. As DNA, the CDR3 is TGTGCCAGCTCACCTGGCCAGGGGCGCGTGGATACGCAGTATTTT.

This chain joins TRBV7-8 and TRBJ1-5; 8 bases map to TRBD1. Germline CDR1 SGHVS, CDR2 FQNEAQ. V was clipped by 0 bases and J by 6 bases; unmatched bases: 7. The CDR3 runs to 16 residues. Here the CDR3 DNA reads TGTGCCAGCAGCTTAGCGCAGGGGGCGCGGGGTCAGCCCCAGCATTTT. This codes for CASSLAQGARGQPQHF.

The chain employs TRBV28 and TRBJ2-7; D is uncertain. Germline V lookup: CDR1 MDHEN, CDR2 SYDVKM. Trimming pared 4 bases from V and 4 bases from J, leaving 11 bases between. The CDR3 totals 13 residues. The CDR3 sequence: CASSSQLVYEQYF. In DNA form, the CDR3 reads TGTGCCAGCAGTTCCCAACTGGTTTACGAGCAGTACTTC.

This sequence joins TRBV11-3 and TRBJ2-3; D might be TRBD2 (6 bases). V dropped 6 bases and J dropped 4 bases, with 11 bases sitting between them. Germline lookup yields CDR1 SGHNT and CDR2 YENEEA. The CDR3 is 13 residues long. CDR3 region: CASSPGGADTQYF. CDR3 nucleotides: TGTGCCAGCAGTCCCGGAGGGGCAGATACGCAGTATTTT.

The V call is TRBV27, the J call TRBJ2-2, with D possibly matching TRBD1 (5 bases). Trimming took 2 bases from V and 4 from J, leaving 11 bases between them. The germline gives CDR1 MNHEY, CDR2 SMNVEV (reference sequence). The CDR3 has 15 residues. CDR3 in DNA: TGTGCCAGCAGTTTACGCAGGGAAGGCACCGGGGAGCTGTTTTTT. The encoded protein is CASSLRREGTGELFF.